This T cell receptor (beta chain) comes out of a study of T-cell reconstitution after alpha-beta-depleted transplantation in children. General study findings and limits: It was reported that alpha-beta T cells came from several hundred expanded graft clones (about two months after transplant). Counts and diversity of T cells one year after transplant came mostly from newly produced T cells. Where some patients showed high TCRbeta diversity at day 60, it came from recipient T cells and thymic progenitors that had survived.

Trimming took off 1 base at V and 1 base at J, with 13 bases between the two ends. Germline V lookup: CDR1 SGHTA, CDR2 FQGNSA. The CDR3 has 16 amino acids. Concerning this clonotype: Antigen specificity is unknown.

The TCRbeta library was prepared with unique molecular identifiers. TCRdb reprocessed the PCR reads via MiXCR and lists one record per CDR3 protein. This table holds a few hundred thousand distinct CDR3 sequences, roughly 25% found once. The sequences come from PBMCs, mostly from graft donor cells, collected 360 days after TCRalphabeta/CD19-depleted stem cell transplant. This receptor was obtained from a female patient between 2 and 15 years old who had a stem cell transplant for congenital amegakaryocytic thrombocytopenia, so the T cells may come from the graft donor. The chain has TRBV7-2 and TRBJ2-5; D is unresolved. The CDR3: CASSLGDHRLQETQYF. CDR3 coding DNA: TGTGCCAGCAGCTTAGGCGACCACCGACTCCAAGAGACCCAGTACTTC.